The sequence of this T cell receptor (beta chain) was determined in a study of blood T cells in healthy people across ages. Whole-study findings and limits: Among T cells, TCR beta diversity per million cells dropped roughly linearly as age rose.

Combining a sample-barcoded 5' primer with a J-beta primer mix, a second PCR ran for roughly 6 to 11 cycles. Via MiXCR, TCRdb re-called the 5' RACE reads, giving one row per CDR3 protein. The table records over a million distinct CDR3 sequences, approximately 59% of them present only once. On this clonotype itself: Its cognate antigen is unknown.

This CDR3 contains 10 residues. V was pared by 4 bases and J by 7 bases, with 7 bases between. From germline, CDR1 is SQVTM and CDR2 ANQGSEA. This TCR was recovered from a man between 18 and 29 years old in good health. This rearrangement joins TRBV29-1 to TRBJ1-1; no clear D. Sequencing input: blood. The CDR3 DNA follows: TGCAGCGTTGGAGCTGATGAAGCTTTCTTT. Translating gives CSVGADEAFF.